These T cell receptor beta chains were read from a single sample in a study of graft-versus-host responses after intestinal transplantation. No antigen has been identified for these receptors. Sequencing was performed with immunoSEQ multiplex PCR; in TCRdb, only in-frame clones are kept and a portion is missing. The data hold roughly 130,000 clones, with around 90% observed a single time. Sequenced here: unstimulated CD4+ T cells sorted from spleen or lymph node cells, sampled before intestinal transplant. The receptors come from a human donor who received an intestinal transplant. CDR3s include the opening cysteine and the closing phenylalanine or tryptophan. The D gene is left open where the match is weak. Rows may omit the clone size; those that give it use once, few, many or a size class.

len	abundance	v_gene	j_gene	d_gene	CDR3aa	CDR3nt
16	once	TRBV9	TRBJ2-3	TRBD2	CASSGAGRLSTDTQYF	TGTGCCAGCAGCGGAGCGGGGAGACTTAGCACAGATACGCAGTATTTT
18	NA	TRBV19	TRBJ2-7	TRBD2	CASSIRASGSSKMAEQYF	TGTGCCAGTAGTATAAGGGCGAGCGGGAGCTCGAAAATGGCCGAGCAGTACTTC
14	NA	TRBV7-9	TRBJ1-2	NA	CASTPGLTNYGYTF	TGTGCCAGCACCCCGGGTCTAACTAACTATGGCTACACCTTC
15	NA	TRBV7-2	TRBJ2-3	NA	CASSAQARSTDTQYF	TGTGCCAGCAGCGCCCAAGCACGAAGCACAGATACGCAGTATTTT
13	NA	TRBV6-5	TRBJ1-1	TRBD1	CASSRDRGIAAFF	TGTGCCAGCAGTCGGGACAGGGGTATAGCAGCTTTCTTT
15	NA	TRBV9	TRBJ2-7	TRBD2	CASSVGSGRAYEQYF	TGTGCCAGCAGCGTAGGAAGCGGGAGGGCCTACGAGCAGTACTTC
13	NA	TRBV15	TRBJ2-5	NA	CATSRVRAETQYF	TGTGCCACCAGCAGAGTTAGAGCAGAGACCCAGTACTTC
15	NA	TRBV5-6	TRBJ2-7	NA	CASSLWRAVTYEQYF	TGTGCCAGCAGCTTGTGGCGGGCGGTTACCTACGAGCAGTACTTC
15	NA	TRBV7-9	TRBJ2-3	TRBD2	CASSSGRGITDTQYF	TGTGCCAGCAGCTCCGGGAGGGGGATCACAGATACGCAGTATTTT
13	NA	TRBV27	TRBJ1-1	NA	CASRSTVNTEAFF	TGTGCCAGCAGGTCGACAGTGAACACTGAAGCTTTCTTT
14	NA	TRBV18	TRBJ2-7	NA	CASSPLGQPHEQYF	TGTGCCAGCTCACCCCTCGGACAGCCCCACGAGCAGTACTTC
15	NA	TRBV28	TRBJ2-3	NA	CASSSPDRSSDTQYF	TGTGCCAGCAGTTCCCCGGACAGAAGCTCAGATACGCAGTATTTT
13	NA	TRBV18	TRBJ1-1	NA	CASSPGPDREAFF	TGTGCCAGCTCACCAGGCCCGGATCGAGAAGCTTTCTTT
16	NA	TRBV19	TRBJ2-2	NA	CASSIEVAGITGELFF	TGTGCCAGTAGTATAGAGGTGGCAGGGATTACCGGGGAGCTGTTTTTT
16	NA	TRBV28	TRBJ2-3	TRBD2	CASGGPTSGFTDTQYF	TGTGCCAGCGGCGGGCCGACTAGCGGCTTCACAGATACGCAGTATTTT
17	NA	TRBV5-1	TRBJ2-7	NA	CASSPDPSGPASYEQYF	TGCGCCAGCAGCCCCGACCCTTCCGGGCCAGCCTCCTACGAGCAGTACTTC
13	NA	TRBV19	TRBJ2-2	NA	CASSSGVAGELFF	TGTGCCAGTAGCTCTGGGGTCGCCGGGGAGCTGTTTTTT
13	NA	TRBV7-2	TRBJ2-1	NA	CASSLGAYNEQFF	TGTGCCAGCAGCTTAGGGGCCTACAATGAGCAGTTCTTC
15	NA	TRBV9	TRBJ2-1	TRBD2	CASSLGLVAYNEQFF	TGTGCCAGCAGCTTAGGACTAGTGGCTTACAATGAGCAGTTCTTC
12	NA	TRBV7-3	TRBJ2-7	NA	CASSLTGYEQYF	TGTGCCAGCAGCTTAACCGGCTACGAGCAGTACTTC
14	NA	TRBV28	TRBJ1-2	NA	CASSFQGTLQGYTF	TGTGCCAGCAGTTTTCAGGGGACCCTTCAAGGCTACACCTTC
14	once	TRBV19	TRBJ1-2	NA	CASSIGRGADGYTF	TGTGCCAGTAGTATTGGCAGGGGCGCTGATGGCTACACCTTC
16	NA	TRBV28	TRBJ1-5	NA	CASINRGLYSNQPQHF	TGTGCCAGCATCAATCGGGGTCTCTATAGCAATCAGCCCCAGCATTTT
14	NA	TRBV6-5	TRBJ1-1	NA	CASSPRRRNTEAFF	TGTGCCAGCAGTCCCCGGAGGCGGAACACTGAAGCTTTCTTT
15	NA	TRBV19	TRBJ1-3	TRBD1	CASGIQGIPGNTIYF	TGTGCCAGTGGAATACAGGGGATACCTGGAAACACCATATATTTT
17	NA	TRBV11-2	TRBJ2-1	TRBD2	CASSSSGTSGRANEQFF	TGTGCCAGCAGCTCTTCCGGGACTAGCGGGAGGGCCAATGAGCAGTTCTTC
16	NA	TRBV18	TRBJ1-5	NA	CASSPPGGRADQPQHF	TGTGCCAGCTCACCACCGGGGGGCAGGGCGGATCAGCCCCAGCATTTT
14	NA	TRBV25-1	TRBJ1-1	NA	CASSGAPGNTEAFF	TGTGCCAGCAGTGGCGCTCCGGGGAACACTGAAGCTTTCTTT
12	NA	TRBV5-1	TRBJ1-2	TRBD1	CASSPDRGGYTF	TGCGCCAGCAGCCCGGACAGGGGGGGCTACACCTTC
15	once	TRBV15	TRBJ2-5	NA	CATSRDPTRGETQYF	TGTGCCACCAGCAGAGATCCCACTAGGGGGGAGACCCAGTACTTC